The 4 T cell receptor beta chains in this list originate from one sample, sequenced in a study of T-cell reconstitution after alpha-beta-depleted transplantation in children. This sample's TCRbeta library carried unique molecular identifier barcodes. TCRdb processed the PCR reads anew with MiXCR; each CDR3 protein has one entry. The data show 500,000 to 750,000 distinct CDR3 sequences, with 10% to 15% seen just once and about 2.2% held by the top ten. Sample: PBMCs, mostly from graft donor cells, taken 360 days after TCRalphabeta/CD19-depleted stem cell transplant. Source of these receptors: a male patient aged 10-17 years who had a stem cell transplant for acute myeloid leukemia, so the T cells may come from the graft donor.

This clonotype showed up many times. The rearrangement links TRBV10-2 to TRBJ2-3; 8 positions match TRBD1. Germline V lookup: CDR1 WSHSY, CDR2 SAAADI. Trimming at V came to 7 bases and at J to 3 bases, leaving 9 bases not matched to a gene. This CDR3 comprises 15 residues. The CDR3: CASTRQGLWTDTQYF. DNA of the CDR3: TGCGCCAGCACCAGACAGGGGCTTTGGACAGATACGCAGTATTTT.

The rearrangement links TRBV7-9 to TRBJ1-1; TRBD1 matches 9 bases. The CDR3 runs to 12 residues. Trimming cost V 5 bases and J 7 bases; bases outside gene matches: 2. Germline V lookup: CDR1 SEHNR, CDR2 FQNEAQ (reference sequence). The CDR3 here is CASSRQGVEAFF. The CDR3 DNA reads TGTGCCAGCAGCCGACAGGGGGTTGAAGCTTTCTTT.

This chain joins TRBV4-2 and TRBJ2-7, with a possible D match to TRBD1 (8 bases). The CDR3 covers 16 residues. Trimming took 4 bases from V and 1 from J, leaving 17 bases between them. The germline V gene has CDR1 LGHNA and CDR2 YNFKEQ. CDR3 sequence (DNA): TGTGCCAGCAGCCGAGAGCGGGACAGGTCATCCTACGAGCAGTACTTC. Its translation is CASSRERDRSSYEQYF.

This clonotype has a handful of counts. This chain links TRBV6-2 or TRBV6-3 with TRBJ2-3, with 9 bases aligning to TRBD2. The ends lost 7 bases at V and 0 bases at J; junction bases unmatched: 5. This CDR3 is built from 15 residues. Germline V CDR1 and CDR2: MNHEY, SVGEGT. The CDR3 DNA reads as TGTGCCAGCACCCTAGCGGGACTAAGCACAGATACGCAGTATTTT. Translating gives CASTLAGLSTDTQYF.